The clone carrying this T cell receptor beta chain showed up many times. The entry originates in a study of regulatory T cells in long-lasting Graves disease. Combining iRepertoire HTBI primers with Arm-PCR of CDR3 regions, the authors built TCR beta libraries. One entry per CDR3 protein results from TCRdb running MiXCR on the multiplex PCR reads. The data contain approximately 560,000 distinct CDR3 sequences, around 16% of them seen just once; the ten biggest clones take up 12%. Time point noted: newly diagnosed GD, antithyroid drugs for less than 3 months. The TCR library used RNA extracted from PBMCs. Trimming removed 7 bases from V and 5 bases from J, with 18 bases in between. The CDR3 has 15 amino acids. Germline V CDR1 and CDR2: SGHAT, FQNNGV. This sample also belongs to another study, concerning T cells in Graves' hyperthyroidism and ophthalmopathy.

Sample: peripheral blood mononuclear cells (PBMCs), taken at new diagnosis, from a patient treated with antithyroid drugs. This receptor was taken from a man between 18 and 35 years old with Graves disease. The gene calls are TRBV11-2 and TRBJ2-1; either TRBD1 or TRBD2 may supply D (5 bases each). Written as DNA, the CDR3 is TGTGCCAGCATGGAGGTGGGACGAACCAACAATGAGCAGTTCTTC. This gives the protein CASMEVGRTNNEQFF.